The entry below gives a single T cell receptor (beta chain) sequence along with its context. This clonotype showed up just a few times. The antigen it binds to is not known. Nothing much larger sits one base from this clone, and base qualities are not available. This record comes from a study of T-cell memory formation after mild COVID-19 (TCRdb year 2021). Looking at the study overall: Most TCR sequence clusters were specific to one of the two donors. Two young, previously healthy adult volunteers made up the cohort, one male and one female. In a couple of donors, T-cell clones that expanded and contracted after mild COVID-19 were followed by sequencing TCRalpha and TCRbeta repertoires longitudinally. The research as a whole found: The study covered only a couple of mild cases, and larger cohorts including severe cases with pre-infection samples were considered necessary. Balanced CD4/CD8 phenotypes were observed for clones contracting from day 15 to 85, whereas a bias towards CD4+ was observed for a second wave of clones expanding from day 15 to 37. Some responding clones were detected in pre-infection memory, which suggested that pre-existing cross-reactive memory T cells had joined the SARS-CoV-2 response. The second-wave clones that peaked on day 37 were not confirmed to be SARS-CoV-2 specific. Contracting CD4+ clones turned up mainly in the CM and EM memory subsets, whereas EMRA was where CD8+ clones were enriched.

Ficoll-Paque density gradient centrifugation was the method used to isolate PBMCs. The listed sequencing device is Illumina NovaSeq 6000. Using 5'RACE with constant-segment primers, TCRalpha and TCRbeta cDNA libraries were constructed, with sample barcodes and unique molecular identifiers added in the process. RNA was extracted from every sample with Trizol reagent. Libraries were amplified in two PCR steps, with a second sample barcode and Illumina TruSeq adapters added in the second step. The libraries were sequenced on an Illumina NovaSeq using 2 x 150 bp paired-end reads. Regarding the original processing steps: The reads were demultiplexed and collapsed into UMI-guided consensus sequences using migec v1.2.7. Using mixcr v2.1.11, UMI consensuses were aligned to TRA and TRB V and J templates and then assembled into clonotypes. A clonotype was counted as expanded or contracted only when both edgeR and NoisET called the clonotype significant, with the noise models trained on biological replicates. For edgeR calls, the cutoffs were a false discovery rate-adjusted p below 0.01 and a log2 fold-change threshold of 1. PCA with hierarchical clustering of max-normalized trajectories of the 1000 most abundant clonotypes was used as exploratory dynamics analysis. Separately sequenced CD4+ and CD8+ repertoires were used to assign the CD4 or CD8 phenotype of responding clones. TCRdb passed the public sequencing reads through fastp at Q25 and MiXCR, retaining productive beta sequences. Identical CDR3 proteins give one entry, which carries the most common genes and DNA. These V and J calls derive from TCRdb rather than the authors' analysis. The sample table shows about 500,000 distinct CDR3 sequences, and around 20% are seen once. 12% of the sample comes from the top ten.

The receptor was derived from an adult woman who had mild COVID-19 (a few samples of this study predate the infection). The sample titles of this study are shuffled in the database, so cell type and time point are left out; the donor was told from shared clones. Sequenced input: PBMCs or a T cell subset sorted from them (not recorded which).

The CDR3 region: CASSLSAGDYEQYF. In nucleotide form, the sequence is TGTGCCAGCAGCTTAAGTGCGGGAGATTACGAGCAGTACTTC. This sequence uses TRBV7-3 and TRBJ2-7, and TRBD2 aligns with 7 junction nucleotides. Via the germline V gene, CDR1 is SGHTA and CDR2 FQGTGA. The CDR3 has 14 amino acids, counting the end cysteine and phenylalanine. Here the CDR3 DNA is all that survives: 42 bases in frame from base 1. Trimming removed 1 base from V and 4 bases from J; the gene matches leave 4 bases unexplained.